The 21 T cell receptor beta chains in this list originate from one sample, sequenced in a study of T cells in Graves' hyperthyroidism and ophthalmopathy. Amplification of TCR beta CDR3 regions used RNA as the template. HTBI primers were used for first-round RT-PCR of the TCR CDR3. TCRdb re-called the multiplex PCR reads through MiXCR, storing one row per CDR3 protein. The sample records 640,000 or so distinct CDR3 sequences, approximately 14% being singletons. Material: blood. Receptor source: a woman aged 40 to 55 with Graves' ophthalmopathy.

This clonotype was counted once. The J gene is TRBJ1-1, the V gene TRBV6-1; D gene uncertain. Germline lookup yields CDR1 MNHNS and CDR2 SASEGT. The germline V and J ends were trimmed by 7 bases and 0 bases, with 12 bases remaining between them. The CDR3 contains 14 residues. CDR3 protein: CASILGPMNTEAFF. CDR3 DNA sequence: TGTGCCAGCATTCTGGGTCCCATGAACACTGAAGCTTTCTTT.

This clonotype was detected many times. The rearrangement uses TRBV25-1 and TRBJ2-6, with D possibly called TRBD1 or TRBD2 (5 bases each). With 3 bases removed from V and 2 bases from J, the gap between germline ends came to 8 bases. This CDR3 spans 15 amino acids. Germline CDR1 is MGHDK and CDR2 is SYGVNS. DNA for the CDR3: TGTGCCAGCAGTGACGGGACCGCTGGGGCCAACGTCCTGACTTTC. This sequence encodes CASSDGTAGANVLTF.

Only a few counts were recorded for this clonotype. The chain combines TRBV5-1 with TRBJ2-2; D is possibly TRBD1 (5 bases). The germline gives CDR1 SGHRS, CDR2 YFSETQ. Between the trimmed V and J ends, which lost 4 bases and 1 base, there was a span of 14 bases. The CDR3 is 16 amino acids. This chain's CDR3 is CASSHGQGWNTGELFF. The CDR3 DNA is TGCGCCAGCAGCCATGGGCAGGGATGGAACACCGGGGAGCTGTTTTTT.

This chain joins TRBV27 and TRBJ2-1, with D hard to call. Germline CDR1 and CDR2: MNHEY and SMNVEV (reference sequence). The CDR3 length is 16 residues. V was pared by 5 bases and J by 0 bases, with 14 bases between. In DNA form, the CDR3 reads TGTGCCAGCAGTCCGACGTCTTATAGCTCCTACAATGAGCAGTTCTTC. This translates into CASSPTSYSSYNEQFF.

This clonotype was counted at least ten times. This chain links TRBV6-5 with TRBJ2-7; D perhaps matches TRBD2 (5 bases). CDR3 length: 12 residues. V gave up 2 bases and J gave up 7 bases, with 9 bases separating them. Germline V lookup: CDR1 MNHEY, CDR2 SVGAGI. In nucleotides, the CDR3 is TGTGCCAGCAGTTACACGCCGGGGGAGCAGTACTTC. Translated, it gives CASSYTPGEQYF.

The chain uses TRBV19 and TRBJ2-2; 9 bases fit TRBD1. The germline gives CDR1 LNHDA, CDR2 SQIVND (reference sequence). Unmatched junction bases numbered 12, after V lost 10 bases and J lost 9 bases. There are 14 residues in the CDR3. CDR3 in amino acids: CATSTGQGYRELFF. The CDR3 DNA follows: TGTGCCACCTCCACAGGACAGGGGTACAGGGAGCTGTTTTTT.

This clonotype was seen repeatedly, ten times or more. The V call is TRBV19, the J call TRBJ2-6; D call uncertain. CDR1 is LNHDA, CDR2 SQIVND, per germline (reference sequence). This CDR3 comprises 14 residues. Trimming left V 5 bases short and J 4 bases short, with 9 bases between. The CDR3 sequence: CASSESRGANVLTF. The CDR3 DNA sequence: TGTGCCAGTAGTGAATCCAGAGGGGCCAACGTCCTGACTTTC.

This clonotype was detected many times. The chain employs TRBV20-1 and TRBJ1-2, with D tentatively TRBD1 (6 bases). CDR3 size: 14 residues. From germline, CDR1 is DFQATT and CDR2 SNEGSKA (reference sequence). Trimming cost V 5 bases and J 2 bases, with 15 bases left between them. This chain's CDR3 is CSAGQAGANYGYTF. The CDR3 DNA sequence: TGCAGTGCTGGCCAGGCGGGGGCCAACTATGGCTACACCTTC.

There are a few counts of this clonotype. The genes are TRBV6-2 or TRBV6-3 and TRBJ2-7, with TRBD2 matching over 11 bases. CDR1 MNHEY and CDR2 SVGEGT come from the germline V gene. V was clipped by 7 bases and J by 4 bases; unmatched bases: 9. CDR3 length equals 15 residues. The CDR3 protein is CASKLLAGVRYEQYF. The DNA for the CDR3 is TGTGCCAGCAAACTACTAGCGGGAGTTAGGTACGAGCAGTACTTC.

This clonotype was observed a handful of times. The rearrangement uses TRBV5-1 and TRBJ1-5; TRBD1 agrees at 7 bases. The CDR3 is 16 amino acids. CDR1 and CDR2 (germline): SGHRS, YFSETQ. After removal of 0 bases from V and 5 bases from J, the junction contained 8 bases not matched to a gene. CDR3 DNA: TGCGCCAGCAGCTTGGGTGGGACAGATATTTATCAGCCCCAGCATTTT. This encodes CASSLGGTDIYQPQHF.

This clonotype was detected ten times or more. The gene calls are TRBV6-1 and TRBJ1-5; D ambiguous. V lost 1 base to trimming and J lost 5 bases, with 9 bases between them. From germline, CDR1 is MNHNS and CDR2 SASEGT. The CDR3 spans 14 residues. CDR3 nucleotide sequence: TGTGCCAGCAGTGAAGTAGGGCGGGATCAGCCCCAGCATTTT. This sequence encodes CASSEVGRDQPQHF.

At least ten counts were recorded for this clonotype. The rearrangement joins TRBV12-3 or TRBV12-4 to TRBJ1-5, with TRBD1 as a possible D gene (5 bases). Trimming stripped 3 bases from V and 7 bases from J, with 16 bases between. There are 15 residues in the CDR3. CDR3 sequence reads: CASSFDSTSPQPQHF. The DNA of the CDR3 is TGTGCCAGCAGTTTTGACAGTACCTCTCCCCAGCCCCAGCATTTT.

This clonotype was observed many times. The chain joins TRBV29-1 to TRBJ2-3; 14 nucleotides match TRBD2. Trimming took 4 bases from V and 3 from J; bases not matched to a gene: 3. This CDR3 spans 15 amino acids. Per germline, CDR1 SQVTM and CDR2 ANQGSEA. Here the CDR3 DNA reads TGCAGCGTTGGACTAGCGGGAGGGCTGACAGATACGCAGTATTTT. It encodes CSVGLAGGLTDTQYF.

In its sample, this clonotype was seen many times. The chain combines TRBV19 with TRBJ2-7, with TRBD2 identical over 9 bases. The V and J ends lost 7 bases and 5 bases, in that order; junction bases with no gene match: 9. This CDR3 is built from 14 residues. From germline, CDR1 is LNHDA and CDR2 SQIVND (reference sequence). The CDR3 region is CASTPGLASNEQYF. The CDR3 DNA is TGTGCCAGTACCCCGGGACTAGCCAGCAACGAGCAGTACTTC.

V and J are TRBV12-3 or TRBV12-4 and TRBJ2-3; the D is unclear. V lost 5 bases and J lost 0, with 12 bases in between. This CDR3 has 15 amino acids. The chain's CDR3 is CASSGLGASTDTQYF. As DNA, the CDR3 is TGTGCCAGCAGTGGGTTGGGCGCGAGCACAGATACGCAGTATTTT.

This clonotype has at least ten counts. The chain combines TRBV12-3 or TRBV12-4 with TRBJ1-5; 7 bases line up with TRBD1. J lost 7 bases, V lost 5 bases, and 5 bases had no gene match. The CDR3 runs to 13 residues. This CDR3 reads CASSVGTDQPQHF. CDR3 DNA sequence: TGTGCCAGCAGTGTCGGGACAGACCAGCCCCAGCATTTT.

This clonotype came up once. Written as DNA, the CDR3 is TGTGCCAGCATCGACTCACAGGGGGATTCACCCCTCCACTTT. Translation: CASIDSQGDSPLHF. V and J are TRBV2 and TRBJ1-6; 8 bases map to TRBD1. Germline CDR1 and CDR2: SNHLY and FYNNEI. The V segment lost 7 bases and the J segment 8 bases; nucleotides outside the gene matches: 7. The CDR3 is 14 residues long.

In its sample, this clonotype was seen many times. The CDR3 reads CASSWGQGSNQPQHF. The DNA of the CDR3 is TGTGCCAGCAGCTGGGGGCAGGGAAGCAATCAGCCCCAGCATTTT. This chain joins TRBV28 and TRBJ1-5, with a possible D match to TRBD1 (6 bases). The germline CDR1 and CDR2 sequences are MDHEN and SYDVKM. There are 15 residues in the CDR3. V was trimmed by 6 bases and J by 1 base, leaving 13 bases between them. Combining the CDR3 with reference TRBV28 and TRBJ1-5 gives the whole variable domain DVKVTQSSRYLVKRTGEKVFLECVQDMDHENMFWYRQDPGLGLRLIYFSYDVKMKEKGDIPEGYSVSREKKERFSLILESASTNQTSMYLCASSWGQGSNQPQHFGDGTRLSIL.

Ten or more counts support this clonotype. The CDR3 spells CAGDYGQLSNYGYTF. The CDR3 DNA is TGTGCCGGGGATTACGGGCAGCTGTCTAACTATGGCTACACCTTC. J is TRBJ1-2 and V is TRBV7-9, with D unresolved. Germline values: CDR1 SEHNR, CDR2 FQNEAQ (reference sequence). V was clipped by 11 bases and J by 0 bases, with 19 bases between them. The CDR3 contains 15 residues.

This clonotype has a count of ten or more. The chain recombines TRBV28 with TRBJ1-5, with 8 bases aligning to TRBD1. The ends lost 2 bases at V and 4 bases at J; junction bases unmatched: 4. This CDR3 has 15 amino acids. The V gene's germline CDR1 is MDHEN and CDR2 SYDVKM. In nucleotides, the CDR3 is TGTGCCAGCAGTTTACAATACAGGGGGAATCAGCCCCAGCATTTT. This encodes CASSLQYRGNQPQHF.

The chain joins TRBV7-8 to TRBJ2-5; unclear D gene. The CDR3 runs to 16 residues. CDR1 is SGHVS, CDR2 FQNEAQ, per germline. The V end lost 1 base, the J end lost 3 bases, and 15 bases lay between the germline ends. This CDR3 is CASSLVGFVSKETQYF. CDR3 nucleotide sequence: TGTGCCAGCAGCTTAGTGGGGTTCGTCTCCAAAGAGACCCAGTACTTC.